A single sample is the source of the 17 T cell receptor beta chains below, sequenced in a study of blood T cell repertoires in COVID-19. TCRdb's table, derived via immunoSEQ multiplex PCR, lists solely in-frame clones and lacks some. Here the sample spans some 57,000 clones, approximately 92% being singletons. Input material: peripheral blood. The receptors derive from a man in his fifties or sixties with active COVID-19.

The rearrangement joins TRBV11-1 to TRBJ2-1, with a possible D match to TRBD2 (5 bases). The CDR3 has 16 residues. Germline V gene sequence: CDR1 SGHAT, CDR2 FQDESV (reference sequence). With 3 bases removed from V and 4 bases from J, the gap between germline ends came to 16 bases. The CDR3 sequence is CASSFQFRTLYNEQFF. The CDR3 nucleotides are TGTGCCAGCAGCTTTCAGTTCCGGACTTTATACAATGAGCAGTTCTTC.

This chain connects TRBV11-3 to TRBJ2-1; 7 bases map to TRBD2. There are 17 residues in the CDR3. V trimming: 5 bases; J trimming: 2 bases; junction bases outside the gene matches: 12. Per germline, CDR1 SGHNT and CDR2 YENEEA. The CDR3 bases are TGTGCCAGCAGCCCCTCTCCCGCGGGGGACCCCTACAATGAGCAGTTCTTC. This translates into CASSPSPAGDPYNEQFF.

This rearrangement joins TRBV19 to TRBJ2-5; D is perhaps TRBD1 (6 bases). This CDR3 has 14 amino acids. The V and J ends lost 9 bases and 3 bases respectively, with 17 bases between them. Germline V lookup: CDR1 LNHDA, CDR2 SQIVND (reference sequence). The chain's CDR3 is CASVPGHNKETQYF. The CDR3 DNA sequence: TGTGCCAGCGTTCCGGGACACAATAAAGAGACCCAGTACTTC.

V gene TRBV27 combines with J gene TRBJ1-2; 7 nucleotides align to TRBD1. V lost 7 bases to trimming and J lost 4 bases; unmatched junction nucleotides: 9. Germline loops: CDR1 MNHEY, CDR2 SMNVEV (reference sequence). The CDR3 totals 14 residues. The CDR3, as DNA: TGTGCCAGCAAACAACAGGGGAGTGGCTATGGCTACACCTTC. It yields the protein CASKQQGSGYGYTF.

The rearrangement links TRBV5-4 to TRBJ1-2; 7 positions agree with TRBD1. This CDR3 contains 16 residues. CDR1 is SGHNT and CDR2 is YYREEE in the germline V gene (reference sequence). V trimming: 6 bases; J trimming: 9 bases; junction bases outside the gene matches: 20. The DNA for the CDR3 is TGTGCCAGCAACCACGCCATCGAAGGGGGCGGCGACCGCTACACCTTC. This sequence encodes CASNHAIEGGGDRYTF.

The V gene is TRBV28, the J gene TRBJ2-7; maybe TRBD2 (6 bases). The CDR3 runs to 14 residues. V was shortened by 6 bases and J by 5 bases, with 17 bases between the two germline ends. The germline V gene has CDR1 MDHEN and CDR2 SYDVKM. CDR3 DNA sequence: TGTGCCAGCAGCACGACTAGAGGATTGAACGAGCAGTACTTC. It translates to CASSTTRGLNEQYF.

The genes are TRBV6-6 and TRBJ1-1; D unclear. Between the trimmed V and J ends, which lost 5 bases and 1 base, there was a span of 11 bases. CDR1 and CDR2 from the germline V gene are MNHNY and SVGAGI (reference sequence). There are 14 residues in the CDR3. Here the CDR3 reads CASSPWQSNTEAFF. The CDR3 DNA is TGTGCCAGCAGTCCGTGGCAGTCGAACACTGAAGCTTTCTTT.

The chain is built from TRBV7-9 and TRBJ2-6; possible D gene TRBD2, 5 bases. The V end lost 5 bases, the J end lost 0 bases, and 14 bases lay between the germline ends. The CDR3 length is 17 residues. The germline gives CDR1 SEHNR, CDR2 FQNEAQ (reference sequence). CDR3 nucleotide sequence: TGTGCCAGCAGCCGATCCGGGATTCTCTCTGGGGCCAACGTCCTGACTTTC. This translates into CASSRSGILSGANVLTF.

The rearrangement links TRBV15 to TRBJ2-1; maybe TRBD2 (6 bases). Trimming took 5 bases from V and 10 from J, leaving 24 bases between them. The CDR3 is made up of 16 amino acids. Germline loops: CDR1 LNHNV, CDR2 YYDKDF (reference sequence). The CDR3 reads CATSPPTGTPLGEQFF. In DNA form, the CDR3 reads TGTGCCACCAGCCCTCCTACCGGGACTCCTCTAGGAGAGCAGTTCTTC.

The table lists this clone with a count of one. The chain carries TRBV6-5 and TRBJ1-5; D unresolved. V lost 5 bases, J lost 5 bases, and 7 bases lay in between. The CDR3 covers 12 residues. In germline, CDR1 is MNHEY, CDR2 SVGAGI. CDR3 protein: CASSRRDQPQHF. As DNA, the CDR3 is TGTGCCAGCAGTAGGAGGGATCAGCCCCAGCATTTT.

This chain connects TRBV7-9 to TRBJ2-7; 12 bases line up with TRBD2. V was pared by 5 bases and J by 4 bases, with 3 bases of the junction left unmatched. This CDR3 contains 14 residues. The V gene's germline CDR1 is SEHNR and CDR2 FQNEAQ (reference sequence). CDR3 amino acids: CASSPLAGGYEQYF. The CDR3 DNA reads as TGTGCCAGCAGCCCCCTAGCGGGAGGGTACGAGCAGTACTTC.

The chain employs TRBV7-9 and TRBJ2-3; no clear D. The CDR3 loop spans 14 amino acids. Germline V lookup: CDR1 SEHNR, CDR2 FQNEAQ (reference sequence). V was trimmed by 8 bases and J by 0 bases, leaving 12 bases between them. The CDR3 is CASSLPTSTDTQYF. The CDR3 region has the DNA TGTGCCAGCTCCCTCCCGACTAGCACAGATACGCAGTATTTT.

This rearrangement joins TRBV7-9 to TRBJ1-1; D possibly corresponds to TRBD1 (5 bases). Germline-derived CDR1 and CDR2 are SEHNR and FQNEAQ (reference sequence). This CDR3 comprises 16 residues. Deletions cut 5 bases from V and 1 base from J, with 17 bases between. CDR3 in amino acids: CASSPAPGLKNTEAFF. The CDR3 DNA is TGTGCCAGCAGCCCGGCTCCGGGACTCAAGAACACTGAAGCTTTCTTT.

The DNA of the CDR3 is TGTGCCAGCAGCTTGGTGCGAACCGGGGAGCTGTTTTTT. The encoded protein is CASSLVRTGELFF. V gene TRBV7-9 combines with J gene TRBJ2-2; no definite D call. The CDR3 consists of 13 residues. Trimming cost V 3 bases and J 5 bases, with 7 bases left between them. CDR1 and CDR2 from the germline V gene are SEHNR and FQNEAQ (reference sequence).

The chain joins TRBV19 to TRBJ2-7; D is uncertain. The CDR3 is 12 residues long. Germline assignment: CDR1 LNHDA and CDR2 SQIVND (reference sequence). V lost 3 bases and J lost 3, with 6 bases in between. CDR3 nucleotides: TGTGCCAGTAGTATCCCAGGCTACGAGCAGTACTTC. As protein: CASSIPGYEQYF.

The chain joins TRBV30 to TRBJ2-3; 12 nucleotides match TRBD2. Germline CDR1 GTSNPN, CDR2 SVGIG (reference sequence). The CDR3 runs to 16 residues. Trimming cost V 3 bases and J 4 bases; bases outside gene matches: 8. The CDR3 nucleotides are TGTGCCTGGAGCGATGGACTAGCGGGGAGGGCAGATACGCAGTATTTT. Translating gives CAWSDGLAGRADTQYF. Supplemented by reference TRBV30 and TRBJ2-3, the full variable domain reads SQTIHQWPATLVQPVGSPLSLECTVEGTSNPNLYWYRQAAGRGLQLLFYSVGIGQISSEVPQNLSASRPQDRQFILSSKKLLLSDSGFYLCAWSDGLAGRADTQYFGPGTRLTVL.

The rearrangement joins TRBV11-3 to TRBJ1-1, with D possibly matching TRBD1 (5 bases). The CDR3 has 13 amino acids. V lost 1 base, J lost 4 bases, and 7 bases lay in between. Germline V gene sequence: CDR1 SGHNT, CDR2 YENEEA. CDR3 in DNA: TGTGCCAGCAGCTTAGGCCAGGGCACTGAAGCTTTCTTT. This encodes CASSLGQGTEAFF.